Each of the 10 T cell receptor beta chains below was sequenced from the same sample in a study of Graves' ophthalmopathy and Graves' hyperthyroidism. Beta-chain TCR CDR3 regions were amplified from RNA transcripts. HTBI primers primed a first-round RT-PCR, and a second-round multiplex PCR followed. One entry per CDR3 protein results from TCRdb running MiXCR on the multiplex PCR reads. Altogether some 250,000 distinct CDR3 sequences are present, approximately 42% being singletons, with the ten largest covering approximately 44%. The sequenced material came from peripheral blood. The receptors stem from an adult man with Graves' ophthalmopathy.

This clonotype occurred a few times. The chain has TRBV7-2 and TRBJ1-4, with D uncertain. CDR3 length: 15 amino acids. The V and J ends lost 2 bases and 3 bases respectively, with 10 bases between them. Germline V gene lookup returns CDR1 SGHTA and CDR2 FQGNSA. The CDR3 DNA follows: TGTGCCAGCAGCTTACTAGGATGGGCTAATGAAAAACTGTTTTTT. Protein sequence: CASSLLGWANEKLFF.

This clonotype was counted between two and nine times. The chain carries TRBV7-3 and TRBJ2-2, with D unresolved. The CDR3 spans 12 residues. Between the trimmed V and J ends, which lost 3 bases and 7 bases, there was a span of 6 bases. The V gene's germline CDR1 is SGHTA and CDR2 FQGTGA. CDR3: CASSLGIGELFF. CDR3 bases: TGTGCCAGCAGCTTGGGGATCGGGGAGCTGTTTTTT.

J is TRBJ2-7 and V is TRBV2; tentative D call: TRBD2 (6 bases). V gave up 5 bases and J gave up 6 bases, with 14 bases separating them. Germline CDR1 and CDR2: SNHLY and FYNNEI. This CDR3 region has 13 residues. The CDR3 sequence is CASSRESGFEQYF. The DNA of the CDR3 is TGTGCCAGCAGTCGGGAGAGTGGATTCGAGCAGTACTTC. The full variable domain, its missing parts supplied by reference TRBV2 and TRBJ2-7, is EPEVTQTPSHQVTQMGQEVILRCVPISNHLYFYWYRQILGQKVEFLVSFYNNEISEKSEIFDDQFSVERPDGSNFTLKIRSTKLEDSAMYFCASSRESGFEQYFGPGTRLTVT.

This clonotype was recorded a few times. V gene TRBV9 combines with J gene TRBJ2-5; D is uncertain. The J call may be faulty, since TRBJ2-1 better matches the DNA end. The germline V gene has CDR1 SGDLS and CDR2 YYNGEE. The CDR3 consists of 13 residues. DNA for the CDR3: TGTGCCAGCAGCGTAGCTATGTTGAATGAGCAGTTCTTC. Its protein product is CASSVAMLNEQFF.

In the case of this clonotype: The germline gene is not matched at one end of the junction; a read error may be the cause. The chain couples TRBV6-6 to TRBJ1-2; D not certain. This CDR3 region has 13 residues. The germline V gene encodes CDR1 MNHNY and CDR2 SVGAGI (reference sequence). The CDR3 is CAGSDTVLYGYTF. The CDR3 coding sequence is TGTGCCGGCAGTGACACAGTCCTTTATGGCTACACCTTC.

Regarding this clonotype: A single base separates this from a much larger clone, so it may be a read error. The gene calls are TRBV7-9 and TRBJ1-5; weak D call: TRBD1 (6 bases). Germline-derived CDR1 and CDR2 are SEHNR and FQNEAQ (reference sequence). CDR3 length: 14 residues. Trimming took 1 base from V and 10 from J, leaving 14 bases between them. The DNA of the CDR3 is TGTGCCAGCAGCTTAGGGCAGGGGAACAGACCCCAGCATTTT. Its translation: CASSLGQGNRPQHF.

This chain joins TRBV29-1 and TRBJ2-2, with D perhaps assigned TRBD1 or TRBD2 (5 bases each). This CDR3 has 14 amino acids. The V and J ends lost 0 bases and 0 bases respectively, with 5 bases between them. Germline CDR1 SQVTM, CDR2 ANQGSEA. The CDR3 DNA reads TGCAGCGTTGAAGAGGGGGCGAACACCGGGGAGCTGTTTTTT. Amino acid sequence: CSVEEGANTGELFF.

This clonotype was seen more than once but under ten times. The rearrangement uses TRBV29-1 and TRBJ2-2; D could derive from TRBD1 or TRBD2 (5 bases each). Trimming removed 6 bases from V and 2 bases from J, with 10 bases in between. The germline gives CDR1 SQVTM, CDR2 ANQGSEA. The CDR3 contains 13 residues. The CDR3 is CSVGETNTGELFF. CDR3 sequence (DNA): TGCAGCGTGGGGGAAACTAACACCGGGGAGCTGTTTTTT.

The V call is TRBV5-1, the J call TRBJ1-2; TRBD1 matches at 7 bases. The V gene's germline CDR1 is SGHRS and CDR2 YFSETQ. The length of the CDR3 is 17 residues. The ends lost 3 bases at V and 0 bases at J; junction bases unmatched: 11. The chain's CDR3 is CASSSLSAGTANYGYTF. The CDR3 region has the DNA TGCGCCAGCAGCTCCCTATCTGCAGGGACAGCTAACTATGGCTACACCTTC.

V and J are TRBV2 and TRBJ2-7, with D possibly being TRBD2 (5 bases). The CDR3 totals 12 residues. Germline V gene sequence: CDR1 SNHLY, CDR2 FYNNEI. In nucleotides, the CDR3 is TGTGCGACGGGAAGGCCCACCTACGAGCAGTACTTC. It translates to CATGRPTYEQYF. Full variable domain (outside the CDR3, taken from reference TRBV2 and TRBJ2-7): EPEVTQTPSHQVTQMGQEVILRCVPISNHLYFYWYRQILGQKVEFLVSFYNNEISEKSEIFDDQFSVERPDGSNFTLKIRSTKLEDSAMYFCATGRPTYEQYFGPGTRLTVT.